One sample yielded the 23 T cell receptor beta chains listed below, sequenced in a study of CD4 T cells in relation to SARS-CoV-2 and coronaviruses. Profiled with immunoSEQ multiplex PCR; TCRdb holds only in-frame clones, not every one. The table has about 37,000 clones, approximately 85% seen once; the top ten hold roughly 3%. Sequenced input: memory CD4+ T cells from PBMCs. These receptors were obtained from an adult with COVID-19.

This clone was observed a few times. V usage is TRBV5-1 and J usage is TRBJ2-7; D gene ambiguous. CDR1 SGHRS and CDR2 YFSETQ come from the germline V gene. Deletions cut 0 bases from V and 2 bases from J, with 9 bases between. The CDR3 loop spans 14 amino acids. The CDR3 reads CASSLGNSAYEQYF. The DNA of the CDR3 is TGCGCCAGCAGCTTGGGCAACAGTGCCTACGAGCAGTACTTC.

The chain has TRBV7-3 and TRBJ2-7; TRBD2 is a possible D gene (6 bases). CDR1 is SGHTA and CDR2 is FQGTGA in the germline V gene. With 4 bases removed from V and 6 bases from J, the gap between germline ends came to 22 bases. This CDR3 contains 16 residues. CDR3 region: CASSSGGGTSSGEQYF. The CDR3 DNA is TGTGCCAGCAGCTCCGGTGGAGGGACTTCGTCAGGCGAGCAGTACTTC.

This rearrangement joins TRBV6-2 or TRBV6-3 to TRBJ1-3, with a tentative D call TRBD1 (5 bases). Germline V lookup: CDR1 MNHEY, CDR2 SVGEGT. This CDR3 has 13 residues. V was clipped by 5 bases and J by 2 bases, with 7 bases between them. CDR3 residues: CASSGATGNTIYF. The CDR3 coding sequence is TGTGCCAGCAGTGGGGCAACTGGAAACACCATATATTTT.

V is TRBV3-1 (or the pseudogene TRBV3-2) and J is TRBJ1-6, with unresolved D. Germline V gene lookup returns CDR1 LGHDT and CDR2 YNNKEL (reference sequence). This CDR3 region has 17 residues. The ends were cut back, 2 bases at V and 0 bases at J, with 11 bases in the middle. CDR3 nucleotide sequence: TGTGCCAGCAGCCAATCCAAGGAGAGCTCCTATAATTCACCCCTCCACTTT. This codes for CASSQSKESSYNSPLHF.

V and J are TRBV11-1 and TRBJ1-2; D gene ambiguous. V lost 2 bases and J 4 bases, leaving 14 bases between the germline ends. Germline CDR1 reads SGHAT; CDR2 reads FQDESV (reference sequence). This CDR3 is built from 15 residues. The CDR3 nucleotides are TGTGCCAGCAGCTTACAACCCGCGCCCCCCTATGGCTACACCTTC. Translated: CASSLQPAPPYGYTF.

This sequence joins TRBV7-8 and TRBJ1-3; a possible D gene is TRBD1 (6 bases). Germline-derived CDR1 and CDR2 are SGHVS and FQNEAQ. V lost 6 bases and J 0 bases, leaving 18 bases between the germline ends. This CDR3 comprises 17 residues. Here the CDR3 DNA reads TGTGCCAGCAGGCGAGGACGGGACACATTCTCTGGAAACACCATATATTTT. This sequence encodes CASRRGRDTFSGNTIYF. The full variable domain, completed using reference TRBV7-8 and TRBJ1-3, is GAGVSQSPRYKVAKRGQDVALRCDPISGHVSLFWYQQALGQGPEFLTYFQNEAQLDKSGLPSDRFFAERPEGSVSTLKIQRTQQEDSAVYLCASRRGRDTFSGNTIYFGEGSWLTVV.

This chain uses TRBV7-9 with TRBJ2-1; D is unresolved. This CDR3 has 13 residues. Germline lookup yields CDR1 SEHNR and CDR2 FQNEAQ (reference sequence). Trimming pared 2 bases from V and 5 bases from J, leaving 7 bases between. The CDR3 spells CASSLFPDNEQFF. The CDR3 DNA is TGTGCCAGCAGCTTATTTCCCGACAATGAGCAGTTCTTC.

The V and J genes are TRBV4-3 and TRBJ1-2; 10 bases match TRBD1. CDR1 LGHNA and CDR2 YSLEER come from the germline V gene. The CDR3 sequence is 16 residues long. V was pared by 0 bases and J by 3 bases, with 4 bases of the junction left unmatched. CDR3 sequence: CASSQDGTGAYYGYTF. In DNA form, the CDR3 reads TGCGCCAGCAGCCAAGATGGGACAGGGGCGTACTATGGCTACACCTTC.

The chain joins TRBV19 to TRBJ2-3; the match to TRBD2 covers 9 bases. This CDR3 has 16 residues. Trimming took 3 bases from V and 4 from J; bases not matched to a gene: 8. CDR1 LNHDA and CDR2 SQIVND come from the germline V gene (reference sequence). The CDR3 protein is CASSIIAGALPDTQYF. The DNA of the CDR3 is TGTGCCAGTAGTATCATAGCGGGAGCGTTACCAGATACGCAGTATTTT.

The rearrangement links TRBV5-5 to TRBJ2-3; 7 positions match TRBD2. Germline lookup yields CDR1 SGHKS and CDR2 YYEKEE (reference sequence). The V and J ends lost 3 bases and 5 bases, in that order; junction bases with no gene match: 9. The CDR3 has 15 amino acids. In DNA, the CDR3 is TGTGCCAGCAGCTACGGGACTACGTTGGGAGATACGCAGTATTTT. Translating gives CASSYGTTLGDTQYF.

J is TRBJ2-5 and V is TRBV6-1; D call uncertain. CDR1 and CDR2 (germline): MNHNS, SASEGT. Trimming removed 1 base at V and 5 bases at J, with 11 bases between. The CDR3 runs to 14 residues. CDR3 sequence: CASSEGGSRETQYF. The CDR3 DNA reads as TGTGCCAGCAGTGAAGGCGGTTCAAGGGAGACCCAGTACTTC.

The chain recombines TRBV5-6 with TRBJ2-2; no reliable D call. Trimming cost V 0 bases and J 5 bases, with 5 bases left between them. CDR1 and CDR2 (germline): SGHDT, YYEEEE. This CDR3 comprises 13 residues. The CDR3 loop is CASSLVLTGELFF. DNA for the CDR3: TGTGCCAGCAGCTTGGTTTTAACCGGGGAGCTGTTTTTT.

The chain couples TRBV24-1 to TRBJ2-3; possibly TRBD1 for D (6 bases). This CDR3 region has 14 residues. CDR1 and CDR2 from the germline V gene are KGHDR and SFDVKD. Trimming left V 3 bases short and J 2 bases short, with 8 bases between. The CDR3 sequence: CATSDGGHTDTQYF. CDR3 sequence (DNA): TGTGCCACCAGTGATGGGGGACACACAGATACGCAGTATTTT.

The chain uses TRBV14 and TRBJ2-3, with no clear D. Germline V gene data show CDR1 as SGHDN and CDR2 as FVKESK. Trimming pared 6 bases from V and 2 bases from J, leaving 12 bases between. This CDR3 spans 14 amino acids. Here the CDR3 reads CASSRDLYTDTQYF. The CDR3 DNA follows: TGTGCCAGCAGTCGCGACCTATACACAGATACGCAGTATTTT. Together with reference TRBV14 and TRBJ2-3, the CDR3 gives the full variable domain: EAGVTQFPSHSVIEKGQTVTLRCDPISGHDNLYWYRRVMGKEIKFLLHFVKESKQDESGMPNNRFLAERTGGTYSTLKVQPAELEDSGVYFCASSRDLYTDTQYFGPGTRLTVL.

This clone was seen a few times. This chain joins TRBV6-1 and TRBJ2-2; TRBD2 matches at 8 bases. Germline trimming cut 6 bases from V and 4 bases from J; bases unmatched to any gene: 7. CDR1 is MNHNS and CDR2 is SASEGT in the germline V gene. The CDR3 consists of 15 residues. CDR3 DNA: TGTGCCAGCAGCCGGGGGGGCAGGGGCACCGGGGAGCTGTTTTTT. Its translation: CASSRGGRGTGELFF.

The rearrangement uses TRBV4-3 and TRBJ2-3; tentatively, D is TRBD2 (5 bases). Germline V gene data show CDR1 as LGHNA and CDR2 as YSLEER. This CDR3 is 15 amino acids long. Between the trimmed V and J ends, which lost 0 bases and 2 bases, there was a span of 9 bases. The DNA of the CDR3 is TGCGCCAGCAGCCAAGAGGTAGCGATCACAGATACGCAGTATTTT. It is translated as CASSQEVAITDTQYF.

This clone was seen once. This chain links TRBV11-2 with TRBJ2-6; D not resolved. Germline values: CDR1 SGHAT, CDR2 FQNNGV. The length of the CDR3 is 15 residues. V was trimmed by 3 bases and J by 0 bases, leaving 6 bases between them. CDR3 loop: CASSFSDSGANVLTF. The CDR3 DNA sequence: TGTGCCAGCAGCTTCTCGGACTCTGGGGCCAACGTCCTGACTTTC.

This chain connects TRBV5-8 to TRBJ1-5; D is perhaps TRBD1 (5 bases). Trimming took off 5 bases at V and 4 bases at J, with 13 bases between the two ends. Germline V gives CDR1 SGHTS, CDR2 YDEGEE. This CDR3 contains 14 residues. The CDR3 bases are TGTGCCAGCAGTTCTTGGGGGGGGAATCAGCCCCAGCATTTT. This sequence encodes CASSSWGGNQPQHF. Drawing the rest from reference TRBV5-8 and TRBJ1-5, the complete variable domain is EAGVTQSPTHLIKTRGQQATLRCSPISGHTSVYWYQQALGLGLQFLLWYDEGEERNRGNFPPRFSGRQFPNYSSELNVNALELEDSALYLCASSSWGGNQPQHFGDGTRLSIL.

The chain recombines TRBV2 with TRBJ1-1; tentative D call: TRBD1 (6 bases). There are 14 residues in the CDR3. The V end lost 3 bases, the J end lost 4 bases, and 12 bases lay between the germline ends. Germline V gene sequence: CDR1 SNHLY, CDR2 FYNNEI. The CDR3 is CASSEDRFLTEAFF. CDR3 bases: TGTGCCAGCAGTGAGGACAGATTCCTCACTGAAGCTTTCTTT.

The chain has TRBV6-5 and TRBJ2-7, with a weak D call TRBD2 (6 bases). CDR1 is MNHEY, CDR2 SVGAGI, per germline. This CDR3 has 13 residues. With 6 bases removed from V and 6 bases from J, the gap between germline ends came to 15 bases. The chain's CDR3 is CASRRFRGSEQYF. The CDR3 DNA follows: TGTGCCAGCAGGCGATTCCGGGGGTCCGAGCAGTACTTC.

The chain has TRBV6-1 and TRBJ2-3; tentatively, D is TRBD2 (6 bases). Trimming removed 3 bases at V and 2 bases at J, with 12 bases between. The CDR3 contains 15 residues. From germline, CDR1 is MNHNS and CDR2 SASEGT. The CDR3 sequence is CASSDGGIPTDTQYF. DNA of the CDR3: TGTGCCAGCAGTGATGGGGGGATCCCCACAGATACGCAGTATTTT.

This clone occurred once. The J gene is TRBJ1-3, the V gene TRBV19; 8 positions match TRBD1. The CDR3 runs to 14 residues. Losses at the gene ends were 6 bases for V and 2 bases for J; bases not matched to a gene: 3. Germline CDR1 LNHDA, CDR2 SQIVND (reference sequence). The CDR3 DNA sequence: TGTGCCAGTAGACCGACAGGGGCTGGAAACACCATATATTTT. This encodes CASRPTGAGNTIYF. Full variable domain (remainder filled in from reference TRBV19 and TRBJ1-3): DGGITQSPKYLFRKEGQNVTLSCEQNLNHDAMYWYRQDPGQGLRLIYYSQIVNDFQKGDIAEGYSVSREKKESFPLTVTSAQKNPTAFYLCASRPTGAGNTIYFGEGSWLTVV.

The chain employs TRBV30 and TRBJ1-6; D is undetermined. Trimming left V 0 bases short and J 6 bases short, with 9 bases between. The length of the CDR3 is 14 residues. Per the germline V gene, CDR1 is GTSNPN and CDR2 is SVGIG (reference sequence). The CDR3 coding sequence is TGTGCCTGGAGTGTAAACGGAGCTAATTCACCCCTCCACTTT. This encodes CAWSVNGANSPLHF.